A single T cell receptor (beta chain) is shown here with its context. Its specificity is not known. A junction boundary mismatches the germline segment, possibly from a read error. These data are taken from a study of T cell responses to AZD1222 COVID-19 vaccine. Study outcomes and limitations: Without day 14 samples, only post-peak T cell repertoires were studied. Donors were mostly white British, more females; clonal diversity possibly underestimated.

CDR3 size: 12 residues. CDR1 and CDR2 (germline): ENHRY, SYGVKD. Generated by immunoSEQ multiplex PCR, the TCRdb table keeps only in-frame clones and is missing some. The repertoire holds nearly 110,000 clones, with around 91% as singletons. The specimen comprised peripheral blood, sampled on day 0 of AZD1222 vaccination. The sequence came from an adult in good health. V usage is TRBV10-3 and J usage is TRBJ2-7; 12 bases are a match to TRBD1. CDR3 coding DNA: TGTGCCATCAGTGAAGGGGGACAGGGGGCCAGGTTC. Translated: CAISEGGQGARF.